These T cell receptor beta chains were read from a single sample in a study of human T cells and chemical hapten exposure. Using its own MiXCR run on the RACE reads, TCRdb lists one record per CDR3 protein. The repertoire consists of more than 250,000 distinct CDR3 sequences, with about 9% occurring once and the leading ten covering 2% to 2.5%. Sample: whole blood, taken in connection with sensitization to the hapten diphenylcyclopropenone (DPC). All receptors come from a woman aged 40 to 49 with alopecia areata. Some clones in this sample may be carry-over from other donors' samples. Each CDR3 is given with its conserved first and last residue. A D gene is named only where the DNA matches it firmly. Clone size is not always given. Where it is, it says once, few, many or a class for expanded clones.

clone_size cdr3_length j_call d_call v_call cdr3_nt cdr3_aa
. 13 TRBJ1-1 . TRBV18 TGTGCCAGCTCACCCCAGGACCGCACTGAAGCTTTCTTT CASSPQDRTEAFF
. 12 TRBJ2-5 . TRBV30 TGTGCCTGGAGTGTACCTTCAGGGACCCAGTACTTC CAWSVPSGTQYF
. 17 TRBJ2-1 TRBD1 TRBV5-1 TGCGCCAGCAGCTTGTCCCCGACAGGGGTGACCTACAATGAGCAGTTCTTC CASSLSPTGVTYNEQFF
. 12 TRBJ2-7 TRBD1 TRBV23-1 TGCGCCAGCAGGGGACAGGGCTTCGAGCAGTACTTC CASRGQGFEQYF
. 16 TRBJ1-1 TRBD1 TRBV4-1 TGCGCCAGCAGCCAGCAGGGGGCGCCGGGAAACACTGAAGCTTTCTTT CASSQQGAPGNTEAFF
few 14 TRBJ1-1 TRBD1 TRBV29-1 TGCAGCGTTGTGCAAACAGGGGAAACGACTGAAGCTTTCTTT CSVVQTGETTEAFF
few 16 TRBJ1-1 TRBD1 TRBV28 TGTGCCAGCAGTACCCGCTTGGGGACAGCGAACACTGAAGCTTTCTTT CASSTRLGTANTEAFF
many 12 TRBJ2-2 . TRBV6-4 TGTGCCAGCAATGAGCGCGCCGGGGAGCTGTTTTTT CASNERAGELFF
few 16 TRBJ2-1 TRBD2 TRBV4-1 TGCGCCAGCAGCCAGACCGGACTAGCGGTAGACAATGAGCAGTTCTTC CASSQTGLAVDNEQFF
. 14 TRBJ1-1 . TRBV20-1 TGCAGTGCTAGAGGCGTCAGGGCTTCGACTGAAGCTTTCTTT CSARGVRASTEAFF
many 17 TRBJ2-5 TRBD1 TRBV11-2 TGTGCCAGCAGCCCCGACGACAGGGGCAGTACGATGAAGACCCAGTACTTC CASSPDDRGSTMKTQYF
. 16 TRBJ1-6 . TRBV10-3 TGTGCCATCAGTGTCAGGTCCGGGCAATCGAGCTCACCCCTCCACTTT CAISVRSGQSSSPLHF
. 13 TRBJ2-7 . TRBV25-1 TGTGCCAGCAGTGGGGCAGGTACCTACGAGCAGTACTTC CASSGAGTYEQYF
few 14 TRBJ2-1 TRBD2 TRBV24-1 TGTGCCACCAGTGATTACCCGACTAGCTATGAGCAGTTCTTC CATSDYPTSYEQFF
. 16 TRBJ2-6 . TRBV3-1 TGTGCCAGCAGCCAAGCGGGCTTCTCTGGGGCCAACGTCCTGACTTTC CASSQAGFSGANVLTF
. 16 TRBJ2-5 TRBD1 TRBV7-8 TGTGCCAGCAGCCCCCGGGACAGGGCAGCACAAGAGACCCAGTACTTC CASSPRDRAAQETQYF
few 16 TRBJ2-3 TRBD2 TRBV3-1 TGTGCCAGCAGCCCAGGCGGAGCGGGAGGGCGGGATACGCAGTATTTT CASSPGGAGGRDTQYF
few 15 TRBJ2-7 . TRBV4-2 TGTGCCAGCAGCCAAGAGCGCGCAGCGTTCTACGAGCAGTACTTC CASSQERAAFYEQYF
. 15 TRBJ2-5 . TRBV14 TGTGCCAGCAGCCAAGATAGTAGCGAACAAGAGACCCAGTACTTC CASSQDSSEQETQYF
many 15 TRBJ2-3 TRBD2 TRBV20-1 TGCAGTGCTAGACGTAGCGGGGAGGTCCTGTATACGCAGTATTTT CSARRSGEVLYTQYF
few 18 TRBJ2-3 TRBD2 TRBV5-1 TGCGCCAGCAGCCTCACCCGCAGCGGGAGACCGGCGGAAGATACGCAGTATTTT CASSLTRSGRPAEDTQYF
many 14 TRBJ1-5 TRBD1 TRBV20-1 TGCAGTGCTAATATCCCAGGGGGTTGGCAGCCCCAGCATTTT CSANIPGGWQPQHF
few 14 TRBJ1-5 TRBD1 TRBV10-2 TGCGCCAGCAGAGACAGGGGAAGCAATCAGCCCCAGCATTTT CASRDRGSNQPQHF
. 14 TRBJ1-1 . TRBV10-3 TGTGCCATCAGTGAGTTGTACAGGGACACTGAAGCTTTCTTT CAISELYRDTEAFF
few 14 TRBJ1-1 . TRBV6-5 TGTGCCACCTATATCGAGGCAGGGCACACTGAAGCTTTCTTT CATYIEAGHTEAFF
. 16 TRBJ2-3 TRBD2 TRBV5-1 TGCGCCAGCCGCCGGGGAAGCGGGAGCGCCACAGATACGCAGTATTTT CASRRGSGSATDTQYF
. 14 TRBJ1-4 . TRBV11-2 TGTGCCAGCAGCTTAGACAGGGTGGGAGAAAAACTGTTTTTT CASSLDRVGEKLFF
few 14 TRBJ2-7 . TRBV6-2/TRBV6-3 TGTGCCAGCAGCTCAACGGGGAGAACCTACGAGCAGTACTTC CASSSTGRTYEQYF
few 14 TRBJ2-7 . TRBV29-1 TGCAGCGTTGGGTTTAGGCAGGACCAGATCGAGCAGTACTTC CSVGFRQDQIEQYF
. 17 TRBJ2-3 . TRBV7-2 TGTGCCAGCAGCTTAGCCGGACCTGGGTCTGGCACAGATACGCAGTATTTT CASSLAGPGSGTDTQYF
few 15 TRBJ2-3 . TRBV12-3/TRBV12-4 TGTGCCAGCAGTTTAGGCCAGGTATACACAGATACGCAGTATTTT CASSLGQVYTDTQYF
. 16 TRBJ2-2 TRBD1 TRBV6-5 TGTGCCAGCAGTTACTCGCCAGGGGGCTACACCGGGGAGCTGTTTTTT CASSYSPGGYTGELFF
. 15 TRBJ2-2 . TRBV10-3 TGTGCCATCAGCAATAGACTAGAAGTACCCGGGGAGCTGTTTTTT CAISNRLEVPGELFF
many 17 TRBJ2-2 TRBD1 TRBV7-6 TGTGCCAGCAGCCCTCGCCCGTCACAGGGGACCACCGGGGAGCTGTTTTTT CASSPRPSQGTTGELFF
few 14 TRBJ1-4 . TRBV27 TGTGCCAGCAGTTCGCACCTGGCACCGGGAAAACTGTTTTTT CASSSHLAPGKLFF
many 13 TRBJ1-1 . TRBV6-5 TGTGCCAGCAGTTACTCAGGGGGCACTGAAGCTTTCTTT CASSYSGGTEAFF
many 12 TRBJ1-2 . TRBV9 TGTGCCAGCAGCGTCGGGGTCAGGGGCTACACCTTC CASSVGVRGYTF
many 12 TRBJ2-1 . TRBV6-2/TRBV6-3 TGTGCCAGCAGTACGCATTACAATGAGCAGTTCTTC CASSTHYNEQFF
few 13 TRBJ1-6 . TRBV12-3/TRBV12-4 TGTGCCAGCAGTTTGAGCTTAAATTCACCCCTCCACTTT CASSLSLNSPLHF
few 12 TRBJ2-5 . TRBV29-1 TGCAGCGTTGAAAGTCGCGAAGAGACCCAGTACTTC CSVESREETQYF
few 13 TRBJ2-3 . TRBV24-1 TGTGCCACCCGGCCTAGCGGCACAGATACGCAGTATTTT CATRPSGTDTQYF
. 13 TRBJ2-3 . TRBV11-3 TGTGCCAGCAGCTCCCTAGTGGGGGATACGCAGTATTTT CASSSLVGDTQYF
many 13 TRBJ2-1 . TRBV5-1 TGCGCCAGCGCAGAGAGCTCCTACAATGAGCAGTTCTTC CASAESSYNEQFF
. 15 TRBJ1-4 . TRBV27 TGTGCCAGCAGTTTATACAGGGCGGGTGGTGAAAAACTGTTTTTT CASSLYRAGGEKLFF
few 12 TRBJ2-1 . TRBV6-5 TGTGCCAGCAGTTACCGCGGGAATGAGCAGTTCTTC CASSYRGNEQFF
. 12 TRBJ1-1 . TRBV9 TGTGCCAGCAGCAGTGACGGGTCTGAAGCTTTCTTT CASSSDGSEAFF
few 15 TRBJ2-7 . TRBV7-8 TGTGCCAGCAGCCTCGACCCCCCGAGGACCTACGAGCAGTACTTC CASSLDPPRTYEQYF
. 13 TRBJ1-1 . TRBV12-3/TRBV12-4 TGTGCCAGCAGTTTACAGCAGGGCTCTGAAGCTTTCTTT CASSLQQGSEAFF
few 13 TRBJ2-1 TRBD2 TRBV6-2/TRBV6-3 TGTGCCACTTCTAGCGGGAGTTGGAATGAGCAGTTCTTC CATSSGSWNEQFF
few 18 TRBJ1-2 TRBD1 TRBV28 TGTGCCAGCAGTAACCTCGTTACCCTACAGGGGCCCCCCTATGGCTACACCTTC CASSNLVTLQGPPYGYTF
few 14 TRBJ1-2 TRBD1 TRBV6-5 TGTGCCAGCAGTGCAAGGGGGCATGGGTATGGCTACACCTTC CASSARGHGYGYTF
many 20 TRBJ2-6 TRBD1 TRBV24-1 TGTGCCACCAGTGATAGCGGGACAGGGAAACCTTGGTTAGGGGCCAACGTCCTGACTTTC CATSDSGTGKPWLGANVLTF
few 15 TRBJ2-7 TRBD1 TRBV6-6 TGTGCCAGCAGATCGGACAGGGGGAATTCCTACGAGCAGTACTTC CASRSDRGNSYEQYF
. 14 TRBJ2-7 . TRBV6-2/TRBV6-3 TGTGCCAGCAGCTTTCCGGGACGCCCCGCTGAGCAGTACTTC CASSFPGRPAEQYF
. 15 TRBJ2-4 . TRBV4-2 TGTGCCAGCAGCCAAGATATTAGACAGGCAAACATTCAGTACTTC CASSQDIRQANIQYF
. 14 TRBJ1-4 TRBD1 TRBV7-6 TGTGCCAGCAGTCCTCAGGGACAGGGTGAAAAACTGTTTTTT CASSPQGQGEKLFF
few 13 TRBJ2-1 . TRBV5-6 TGTGCCAGCAGCTTGGCTCTGATTGTGGGGCAGTTCTTC CASSLALIVGQFF
few 16 TRBJ1-1 TRBD1 TRBV6-5 TGTGCCAGCAGTACCAGGACCGGGACAGGGACAACTGAAGCTTTCTTT CASSTRTGTGTTEAFF
many 15 TRBJ1-3 . TRBV7-9 TGTGCCAGCAGCCGGGACCGAAACTCTGGAAACACCATATATTTT CASSRDRNSGNTIYF
many 15 TRBJ2-3 TRBD2 TRBV20-1 TGCAGTGCCGAAAAGACTAGCAGTAGCACAGATACGCAGTATTTT CSAEKTSSSTDTQYF